The 23 T cell receptor beta chains below all came from one sample that was sequenced in a study of blood T cells in healthy people across ages. PCR was performed a second time for about 6 to 12 cycles using a sample-barcoded 5' primer and a J-beta primer mix. TCRdb re-called the 5' RACE reads through MiXCR, storing one row per CDR3 protein. In the table there are hundreds of thousands of distinct CDR3 sequences, 49% of which are singletons. What was sequenced was blood. These receptors were obtained from an older woman in good health.

This clonotype was seen a handful of times. The genes are TRBV7-2 and TRBJ2-7; 9 positions agree with TRBD1. The V segment lost 5 bases and the J segment 2 bases; nucleotides outside the gene matches: 19. CDR3 length: 19 residues. The germline V gene has CDR1 SGHTA and CDR2 FQGNSA. CDR3 residues: CASSRRDRARLAATYEQYF. The CDR3 DNA sequence: TGTGCCAGCAGCAGACGGGACAGGGCTAGGCTAGCGGCCACCTACGAGCAGTACTTC. Looking up the rest from reference TRBV7-2 and TRBJ2-7 gives the full variable domain: GAGVSQSPSNKVTEKGKDVELRCDPISGHTALYWYRQSLGQGLEFLIYFQGNSAPDKSGLPSDRFSAERTGGSVSTLTIQRTQQEDSAVYLCASSRRDRARLAATYEQYFGPGTRLTVT.

This clonotype appeared a few times. The chain combines TRBV20-1 with TRBJ2-1, with TRBD2 matching 7 bases. The CDR3 extends over 16 amino acids. Per germline, CDR1 DFQATT and CDR2 SNEGSKA (reference sequence). V lost 0 bases to trimming and J lost 4 bases; unmatched junction nucleotides: 9. CDR3 DNA: TGCAGTGCTAGAGATCAGACTAGCAGCCAATACAATGAGCAGTTCTTC. Amino acids: CSARDQTSSQYNEQFF.

This clonotype was counted ten times or more. This rearrangement joins TRBV5-1 to TRBJ2-7; tentatively, D is TRBD1 (6 bases). Germline assignment: CDR1 SGHRS and CDR2 YFSETQ. The V and J ends lost 1 base and 6 bases respectively, with 14 bases between them. The CDR3 has 14 amino acids. In DNA form, the CDR3 reads TGCGCCAGCAGCTTGAACAGGCAGGGGCGCGAGCAGTACTTC. Protein product: CASSLNRQGREQYF.

This clonotype was observed a few times. The rearrangement uses TRBV7-2 and TRBJ1-1; D gene ambiguous. Trimming removed 5 bases from V and 8 bases from J, with 9 bases in between. The length of the CDR3 is 11 residues. Looked up from germline, CDR1 is SGHTA and CDR2 is FQGNSA. The CDR3 region is CASSIGDEAFF. The CDR3 nucleotides are TGTGCCAGCAGCATAGGAGACGAAGCTTTCTTT.

A few counts support this clonotype. The chain couples TRBV24-1 to TRBJ2-5, with D perhaps matching TRBD1 (6 bases). Germline V gene lookup returns CDR1 KGHDR and CDR2 SFDVKD. The CDR3 spans 15 residues. Deletions cut 4 bases from V and 1 base from J, with 12 bases between. The CDR3 DNA is TGTGCCACCAGTGACCCCGGGACACGCCAAGAGACCCAGTACTTC. This codes for CATSDPGTRQETQYF.

The V call is TRBV28, the J call TRBJ2-1, with D hard to call. CDR1 MDHEN and CDR2 SYDVKM come from the germline V gene. Trimming cost V 5 bases and J 5 bases, with 10 bases left between them. The CDR3 totals 13 residues. The chain's CDR3 is CASSPAGNNEQFF. The CDR3 DNA follows: TGTGCCAGCAGTCCCGCTGGGAACAATGAGCAGTTCTTC. Supplemented by reference TRBV28 and TRBJ2-1, the full variable domain reads DVKVTQSSRYLVKRTGEKVFLECVQDMDHENMFWYRQDPGLGLRLIYFSYDVKMKEKGDIPEGYSVSREKKERFSLILESASTNQTSMYLCASSPAGNNEQFFGPGTRLTVL.

The rearrangement links TRBV20-1 to TRBJ2-1; 10 bases fit TRBD2. V lost 2 bases to trimming and J lost 6 bases; unmatched junction nucleotides: 4. Germline V gene sequence: CDR1 DFQATT, CDR2 SNEGSKA (reference sequence). This CDR3 is 14 amino acids long. The CDR3 nucleotides read TGCAGTGCTAGACCTAGCGGGAGCGGCAATGAGCAGTTCTTC. Translation: CSARPSGSGNEQFF.

This clonotype turned up a few times. The chain recombines TRBV29-1 with TRBJ2-1; 8 positions agree with TRBD2. Trimming took 6 bases from V and 8 from J; bases not matched to a gene: 12. Per germline, CDR1 SQVTM and CDR2 ANQGSEA. This CDR3 contains 14 residues. The CDR3 DNA reads as TGCAGCGTCCTAAGGGCGGGGGGCGTGGATGAGCAGTTCTTC. It yields the protein CSVLRAGGVDEQFF.

The chain carries TRBV7-2 and TRBJ1-2; D is possibly TRBD1 (5 bases). Trimming cost V 5 bases and J 4 bases, with 14 bases left between them. Per the germline V gene, CDR1 is SGHTA and CDR2 is FQGNSA. This CDR3 has 14 residues. The CDR3 nucleotides read TGTGCCAGCAGCATCAAGCGACAGTCCTATGGCTACACCTTC. Its protein product is CASSIKRQSYGYTF.

This chain links TRBV29-1 with TRBJ2-3, with 10 bases fitting TRBD1. Germline values: CDR1 SQVTM, CDR2 ANQGSEA. V lost 6 bases and J lost 5; bases outside the gene matches: 11. The CDR3 covers 15 residues. The CDR3 coding sequence is TGCAGCGTGACCTTTGAGACAGGGGGCATAGATACGCAGTATTTT. It specifies CSVTFETGGIDTQYF.

CDR3 bases: TGTGCCAGCAGCCCCCTATTACAGGGGGCGAATGAGCAGTTCTTC. Encoded protein: CASSPLLQGANEQFF. The chain combines TRBV4-2 with TRBJ2-1; 9 nucleotides line up with TRBD1. The CDR3 totals 15 residues. Unmatched junction bases numbered 8, after V lost 4 bases and J lost 7 bases. Per germline, CDR1 LGHNA and CDR2 YNFKEQ.

This chain uses TRBV7-9 with TRBJ2-3; D is possibly TRBD1 or TRBD2 (5 bases each). The CDR3 is 13 residues long. The V end was cut by 0 bases, the J end by 5 bases, with 6 bases between. The germline V gene has CDR1 SEHNR and CDR2 FQNEAQ (reference sequence). In DNA, the CDR3 is TGTGCCAGCAGCTTAGCGGGGGTAGATACGCAGTATTTT. Residues: CASSLAGVDTQYF.

The DNA of the CDR3 is TGTGCCAGCAGTAGCGCCGGGACTGGCCTCTACGAGCAGTACTTC. Residues: CASSSAGTGLYEQYF. The V call is TRBV27, the J call TRBJ2-4; possible D gene TRBD2, 6 bases. The closer fit of TRBJ2-7 to the DNA end suggests the J call may be wrong. CDR1 and CDR2 from the germline V gene are MNHEY and SMNVEV (reference sequence). The CDR3 has 15 residues.

The chain employs TRBV9 and TRBJ2-7; D call uncertain. The CDR3 has 10 amino acids. V was pared by 6 bases and J by 11 bases, with 12 bases between. Germline CDR1 and CDR2: SGDLS and YYNGEE. CDR3 sequence reads: CASNGTAKYF. In nucleotides, the CDR3 is TGTGCCAGCAACGGTACGGCCAAGTACTTC.

The J gene is TRBJ2-7, the V gene TRBV6-2 or TRBV6-3; 10 nucleotides match TRBD2. CDR3 length: 16 amino acids. Germline-derived CDR1 and CDR2 are MNHEY and SVGEGT. J gave up 10 bases and V 6 bases, and 18 bases lay outside the gene matches. The CDR3 DNA reads TGTGCCAGCAGCCCGCCCGCGAGTAGCGGGAGGTCAACCCAGTACTTC. Protein: CASSPPASSGRSTQYF.

The chain uses TRBV5-1 and TRBJ2-5; D is uncertain. V gave up 0 bases and J gave up 0 bases, with 12 bases separating them. The CDR3 length is 16 residues. The germline CDR1 and CDR2 sequences are SGHRS and YFSETQ. The chain's CDR3 is CASSLAGPLYQETQYF. The CDR3 region has the DNA TGCGCCAGCAGCTTGGCTGGCCCTTTGTACCAAGAGACCCAGTACTTC.

This clonotype turned up a few times. The chain combines TRBV5-1 with TRBJ2-1; D unclear. The J call may be mistaken, given a closer DNA end match to TRBJ2-7. The CDR3 sequence is 15 residues long. CDR1 is SGHRS and CDR2 is YFSETQ in the germline V gene. CDR3: CASRRTHRSYNEQYF. CDR3 coding DNA: TGCGCCAGCAGGAGAACCCACCGCTCCTACAATGAGCAGTACTTC.

This clonotype was found a few times. The V gene is TRBV6-2 or TRBV6-3, the J gene TRBJ2-7, with D perhaps matching TRBD1 (6 bases). Germline loops: CDR1 MNHEY, CDR2 SVGEGT. V was cut by 6 bases and J by 1 base, with 19 bases left in between. This CDR3 region has 16 residues. The CDR3 DNA is TGTGCCAGCAGCCCCCGTAAGGGGGTAATGTCCTACGAGCAGTACTTC. Translating gives CASSPRKGVMSYEQYF.

CDR3 nucleotide sequence: TGCAGTGCTAGAGTAATGGGACACCGCAATTCACCCCTCCACTTT. Translated: CSARVMGHRNSPLHF. The J gene is TRBJ1-6, the V gene TRBV20-1; possible D gene TRBD1, 6 bases. Germline CDR1 DFQATT, CDR2 SNEGSKA (reference sequence). The V end lost 1 base, the J end lost 7 bases, and 14 bases lay between the germline ends. The CDR3 is 15 amino acids.

This clonotype was seen just once. The chain employs TRBV11-2 and TRBJ2-5; weak D call: TRBD1 (6 bases). TRBJ2-7 explains the end of the DNA better; the J call may be wrong. Germline values: CDR1 SGHAT, CDR2 FQNNGV. The CDR3 is made up of 16 amino acids. The CDR3 DNA follows: TGTGCCAGCAGCCTCCCTCCTCCGGGACATAACTACGAGCAGTACTTC. Its translation is CASSLPPPGHNYEQYF.

In its sample, this clonotype was seen many times. The chain joins TRBV10-3 to TRBJ2-3; 7 bases fit TRBD1. The length of the CDR3 is 16 residues. Germline V CDR1 and CDR2: ENHRY, SYGVKD. Trimming cost V 10 bases and J 4 bases; bases outside gene matches: 17. The CDR3 here is CATAPSGGPGPDTQYF. CDR3 nucleotide sequence: TGTGCCACCGCCCCCTCAGGGGGTCCGGGCCCAGATACGCAGTATTTT.

The rearrangement joins TRBV28 to TRBJ2-4; 8 nucleotides align to TRBD1. The assigned J gene may be wrong: the sequence end matches TRBJ2-7 better. The CDR3 is made up of 14 amino acids. Germline V gene sequence: CDR1 MDHEN, CDR2 SYDVKM. The CDR3 DNA reads TGTGCCAGCAGGCCGACAGGGGTGGGATACGAGCAGTACTTC. This encodes CASRPTGVGYEQYF.

The chain couples TRBV5-8 to TRBJ2-4; D is perhaps TRBD1 (5 bases). The DNA end is a closer match to TRBJ2-7, so the J assignment may be wrong. This CDR3 is built from 15 residues. Germline V gene sequence: CDR1 SGHTS, CDR2 YDEGEE. The CDR3 reads CASSLSGAGFYEQYF. The CDR3 DNA is TGTGCCAGCAGCTTGAGTGGTGCAGGGTTCTACGAGCAGTACTTC.